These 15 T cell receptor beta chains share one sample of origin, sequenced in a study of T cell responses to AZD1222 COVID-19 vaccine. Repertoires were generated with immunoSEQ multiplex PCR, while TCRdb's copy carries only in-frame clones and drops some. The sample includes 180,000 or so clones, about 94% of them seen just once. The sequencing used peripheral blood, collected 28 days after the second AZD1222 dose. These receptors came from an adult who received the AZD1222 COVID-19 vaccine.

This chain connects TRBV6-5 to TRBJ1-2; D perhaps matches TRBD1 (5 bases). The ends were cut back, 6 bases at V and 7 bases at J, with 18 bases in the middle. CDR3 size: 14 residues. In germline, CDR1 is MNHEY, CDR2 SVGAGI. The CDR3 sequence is CASSPISGGGGYTF. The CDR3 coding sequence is TGTGCCAGCAGCCCAATTTCTGGGGGGGGTGGCTACACCTTC.

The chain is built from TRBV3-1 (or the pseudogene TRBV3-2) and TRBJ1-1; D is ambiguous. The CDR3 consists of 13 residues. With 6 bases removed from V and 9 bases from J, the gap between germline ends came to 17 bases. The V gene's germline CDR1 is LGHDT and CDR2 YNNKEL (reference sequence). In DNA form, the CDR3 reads TGTGCCAGCAGTCGGCTCGAGGGTAGGCAAGCTTTCTTT. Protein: CASSRLEGRQAFF.

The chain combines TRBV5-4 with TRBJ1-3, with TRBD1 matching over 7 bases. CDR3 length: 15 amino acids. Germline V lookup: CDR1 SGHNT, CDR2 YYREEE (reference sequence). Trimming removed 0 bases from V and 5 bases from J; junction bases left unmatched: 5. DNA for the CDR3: TGTGCCAGCAGCTTGGGGGGACAGCTTCGAAACACCATATATTTT. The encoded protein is CASSLGGQLRNTIYF.

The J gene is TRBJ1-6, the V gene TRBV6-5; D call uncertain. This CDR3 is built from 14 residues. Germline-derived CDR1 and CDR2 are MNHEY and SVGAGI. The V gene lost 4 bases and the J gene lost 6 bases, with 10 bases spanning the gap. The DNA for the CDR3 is TGTGCCAGCAGTTCGGCAGGAGCTAATTCACCCCTCCACTTT. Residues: CASSSAGANSPLHF.

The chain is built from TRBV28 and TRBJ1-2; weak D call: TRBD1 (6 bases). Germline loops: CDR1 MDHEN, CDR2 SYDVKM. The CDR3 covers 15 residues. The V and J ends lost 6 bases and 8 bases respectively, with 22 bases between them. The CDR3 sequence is CASRAEDSTMKGYTF. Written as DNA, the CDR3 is TGTGCCAGCAGAGCAGAGGACAGTACTATGAAAGGCTACACCTTC.

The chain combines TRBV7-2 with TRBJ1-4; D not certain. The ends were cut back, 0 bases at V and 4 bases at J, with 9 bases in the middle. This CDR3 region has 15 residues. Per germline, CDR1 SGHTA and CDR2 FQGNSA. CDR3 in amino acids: CASSLARFYNEKLFF. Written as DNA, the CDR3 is TGTGCCAGCAGCTTAGCGCGGTTCTATAATGAAAAACTGTTTTTT.

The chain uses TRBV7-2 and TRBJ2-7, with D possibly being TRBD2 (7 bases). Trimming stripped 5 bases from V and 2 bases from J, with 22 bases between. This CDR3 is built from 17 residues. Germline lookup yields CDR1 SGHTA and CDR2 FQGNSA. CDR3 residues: CASSMGGAGAPPYEQYF. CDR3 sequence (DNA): TGTGCCAGCAGCATGGGGGGGGCGGGGGCGCCCCCCTACGAGCAGTACTTC.

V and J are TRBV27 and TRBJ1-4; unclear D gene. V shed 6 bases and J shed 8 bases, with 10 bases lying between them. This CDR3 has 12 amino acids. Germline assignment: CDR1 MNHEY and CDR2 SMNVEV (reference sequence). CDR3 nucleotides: TGTGCCAGCAGCCTCAAGGGAGAAAAACTGTTTTTT. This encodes CASSLKGEKLFF.

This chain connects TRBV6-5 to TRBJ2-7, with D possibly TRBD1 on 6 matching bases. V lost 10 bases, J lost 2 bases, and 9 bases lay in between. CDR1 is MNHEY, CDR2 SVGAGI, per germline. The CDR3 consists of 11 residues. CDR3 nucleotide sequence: TGTGCCACCCAGGGGACCTACGAGCAGTACTTC. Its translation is CATQGTYEQYF.

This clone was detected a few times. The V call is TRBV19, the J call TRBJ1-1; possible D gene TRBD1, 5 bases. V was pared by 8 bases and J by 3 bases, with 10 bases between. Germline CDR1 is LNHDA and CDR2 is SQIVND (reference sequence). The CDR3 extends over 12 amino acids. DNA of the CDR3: TGTGCCAGTGGGACTCAATACACTGAAGCTTTCTTT. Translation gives CASGTQYTEAFF.

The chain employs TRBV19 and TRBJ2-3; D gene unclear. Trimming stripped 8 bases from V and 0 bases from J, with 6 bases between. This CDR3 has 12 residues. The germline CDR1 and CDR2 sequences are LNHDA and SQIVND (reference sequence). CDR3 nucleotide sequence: TGTGCCAGTGAAGGTAGCACAGATACGCAGTATTTT. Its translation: CASEGSTDTQYF.

CDR3 loop: CASSPRGQNTEAFF. CDR3 bases: TGTGCCAGCAGCCCCCGAGGTCAGAACACTGAAGCTTTCTTT. V is TRBV3-1 (or the pseudogene TRBV3-2) and J is TRBJ1-1, with no clear D. There are 14 residues in the CDR3. Germline CDR1 LGHDT, CDR2 YNNKEL (reference sequence). Trimming left V 4 bases short and J 1 base short, with 10 bases between.

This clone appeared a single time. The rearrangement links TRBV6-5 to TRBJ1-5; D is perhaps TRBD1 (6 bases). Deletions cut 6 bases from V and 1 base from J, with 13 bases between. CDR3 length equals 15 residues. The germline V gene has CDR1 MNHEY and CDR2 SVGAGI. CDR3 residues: CASRAQGGSNQPQHF. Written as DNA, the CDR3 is TGTGCCAGCAGGGCACAGGGTGGAAGCAATCAGCCCCAGCATTTT.

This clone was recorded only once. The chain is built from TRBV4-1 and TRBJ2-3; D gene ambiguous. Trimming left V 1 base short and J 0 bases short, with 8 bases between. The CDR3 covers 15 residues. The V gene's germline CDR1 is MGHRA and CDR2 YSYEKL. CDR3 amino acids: CASSQAARSTDTQYF. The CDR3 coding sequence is TGCGCCAGCAGCCAAGCTGCCCGGAGCACAGATACGCAGTATTTT.

The CDR3 DNA reads as TGTGCCAGCAGCGTCCTTGGGGGTAAATACAATGAGCAGTTCTTC. Translating gives CASSVLGGKYNEQFF. V is TRBV9 and J is TRBJ2-1; D possibly uses TRBD1 or TRBD2 (5 bases each). The CDR3 is 15 residues long. Germline V gene lookup returns CDR1 SGDLS and CDR2 YYNGEE. V dropped 2 bases and J dropped 4 bases, with 13 bases sitting between them.